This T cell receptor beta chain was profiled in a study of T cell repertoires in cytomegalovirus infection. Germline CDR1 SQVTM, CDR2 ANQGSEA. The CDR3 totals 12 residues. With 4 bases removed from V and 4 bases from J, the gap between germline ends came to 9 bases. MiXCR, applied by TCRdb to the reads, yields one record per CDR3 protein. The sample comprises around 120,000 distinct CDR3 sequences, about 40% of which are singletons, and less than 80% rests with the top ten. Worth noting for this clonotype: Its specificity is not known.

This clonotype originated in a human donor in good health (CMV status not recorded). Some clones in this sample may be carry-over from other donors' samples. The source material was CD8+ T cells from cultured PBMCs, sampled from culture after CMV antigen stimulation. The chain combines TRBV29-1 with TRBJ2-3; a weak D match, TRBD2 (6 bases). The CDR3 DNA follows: TGCAGCGTTGTGGCGGGGTCAGATACGCAGTATTTT. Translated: CSVVAGSDTQYF.